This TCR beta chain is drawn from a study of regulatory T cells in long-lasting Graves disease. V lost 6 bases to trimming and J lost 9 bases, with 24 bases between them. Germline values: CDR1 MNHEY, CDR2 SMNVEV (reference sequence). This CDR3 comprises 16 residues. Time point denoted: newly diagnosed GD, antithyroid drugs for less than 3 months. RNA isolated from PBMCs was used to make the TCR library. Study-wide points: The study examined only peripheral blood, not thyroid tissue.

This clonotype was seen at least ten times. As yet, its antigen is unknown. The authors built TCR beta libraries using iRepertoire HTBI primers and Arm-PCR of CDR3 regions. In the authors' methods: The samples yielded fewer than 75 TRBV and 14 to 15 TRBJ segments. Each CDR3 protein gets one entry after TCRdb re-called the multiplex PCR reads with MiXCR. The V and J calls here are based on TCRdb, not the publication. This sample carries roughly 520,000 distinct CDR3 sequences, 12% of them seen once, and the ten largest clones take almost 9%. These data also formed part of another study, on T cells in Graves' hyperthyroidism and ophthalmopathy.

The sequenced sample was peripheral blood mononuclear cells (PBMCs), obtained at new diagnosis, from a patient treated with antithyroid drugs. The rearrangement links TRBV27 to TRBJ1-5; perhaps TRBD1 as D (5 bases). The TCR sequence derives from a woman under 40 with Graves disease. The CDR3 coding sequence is TGTGCCAGCAGCCCTTCCGGGGGTCGGGCGGGGTGGCCCCAGCATTTT. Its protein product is CASSPSGGRAGWPQHF.